This T cell receptor beta chain was identified during a study of blood T cell repertoires in COVID-19. Produced via immunoSEQ multiplex PCR; TCRdb's table is partial and in-frame only. The sample lists about 300,000 clones, approximately 88% occurring once. The CDR3 loop spans 15 amino acids. V dropped 0 bases and J dropped 10; count of bases not matched to a gene: 8. Germline CDR1 and CDR2: SGDLS and YYNGEE. Recovered participants had two consecutive negative NP/OP PCR tests, healthcare professional clearance, or symptom resolution. The V call is TRBV9, the J call TRBJ2-1; 9 bases match TRBD2. Source material: PBMCs or T cells enriched from blood (not recorded which). The source is a man in his 60s who had recovered from COVID-19. In nucleotides, the CDR3 is TGTGCCAGCAGCGTAGTATTAGCGGGAGCGGAGGAGCAGTTCTTC. Protein: CASSVVLAGAEEQFF.